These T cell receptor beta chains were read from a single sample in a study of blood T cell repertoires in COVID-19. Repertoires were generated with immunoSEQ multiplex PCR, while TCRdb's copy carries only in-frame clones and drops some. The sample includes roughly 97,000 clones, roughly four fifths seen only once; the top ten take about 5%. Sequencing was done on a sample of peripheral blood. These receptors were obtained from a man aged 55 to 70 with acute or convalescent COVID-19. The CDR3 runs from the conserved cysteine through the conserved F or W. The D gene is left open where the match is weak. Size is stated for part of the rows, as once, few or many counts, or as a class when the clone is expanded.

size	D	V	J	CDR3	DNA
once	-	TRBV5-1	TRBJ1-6	CASSDVEASPLHF	TGCGCCAGCAGCGACGTTGAGGCTTCACCCCTCCACTTT
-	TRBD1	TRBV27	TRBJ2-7	CASSLGQGAGEQYF	TGTGCCAGCAGTTTAGGACAGGGGGCGGGCGAGCAGTACTTC
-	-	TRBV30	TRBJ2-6	CAWSGQGLISGANVLTF	TGTGCCTGGAGTGGACAGGGACTGATCTCTGGGGCCAACGTCCTGACTTTC
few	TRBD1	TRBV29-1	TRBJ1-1	CSVNRGDTEAFF	TGCAGCGTCAACAGGGGCGACACTGAAGCTTTCTTT
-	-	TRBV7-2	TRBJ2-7	CASSFRGAVLSYEQYF	TGTGCCAGCAGCTTTCGGGGGGCGGTCCTGTCCTACGAGCAGTACTTC
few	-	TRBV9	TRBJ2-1	CASSVGGTQYNEQFF	TGTGCCAGCAGCGTAGGCGGGACGCAATACAATGAGCAGTTCTTC
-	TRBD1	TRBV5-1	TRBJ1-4	CASSFGPPGQGVEKLFF	TGCGCCAGCAGCTTTGGCCCCCCGGGACAGGGGGTAGAAAAACTGTTTTTT
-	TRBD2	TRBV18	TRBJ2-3	CASIPGLGGTDTQYF	TGTGCCAGTATACCGGGACTAGGGGGCACAGATACGCAGTATTTT
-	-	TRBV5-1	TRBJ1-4	CASSLGLLSGEGEKLFF	TGCGCCAGCAGCTTGGGACTTCTATCCGGGGAGGGGGAAAAACTGTTTTTT
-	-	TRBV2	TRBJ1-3	CASRSSGNTIYF	TGTGCCAGCAGGAGCTCTGGAAACACCATATATTTT
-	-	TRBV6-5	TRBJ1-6	CASTLRGAIRPLHF	TGTGCCAGCACCCTTCGGGGGGCCATTCGTCCCCTCCACTTT
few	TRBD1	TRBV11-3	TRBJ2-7	CASSSGTGVREQYF	TGTGCCAGCAGCTCCGGGACAGGGGTCCGCGAGCAGTACTTC
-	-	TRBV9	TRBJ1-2	CASSVGAKNYGYTF	TGTGCCAGCAGCGTAGGGGCGAAGAACTATGGCTACACCTTC
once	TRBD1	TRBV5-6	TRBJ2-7	CASRGQGYEQYF	TGTGCCAGCAGGGGACAGGGGTACGAGCAGTACTTC
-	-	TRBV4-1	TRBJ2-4	CASSQVGNIQYF	TGCGCCAGCAGCCAAGTCGGAAACATTCAGTACTTC
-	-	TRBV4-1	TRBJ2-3	CASSHLTDTQYF	TGCGCCAGCAGCCATCTCACAGATACGCAGTATTTT
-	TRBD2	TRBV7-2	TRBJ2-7	CASRIGGGAYEQYF	TGTGCCAGCAGAATTGGCGGGGGGGCCTACGAGCAGTACTTC
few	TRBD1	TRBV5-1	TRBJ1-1	CASSASGTGRRDTEAFF	TGCGCCAGCAGCGCCTCCGGGACAGGGAGACGGGACACTGAAGCTTTCTTT
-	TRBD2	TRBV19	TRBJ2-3	CASSIGAGLVDTQYF	TGTGCCAGTAGTATTGGAGCGGGACTAGTCGATACGCAGTATTTT
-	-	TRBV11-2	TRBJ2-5	CASSLELRETQYF	TGTGCCAGCAGCTTAGAACTTCGAGAGACCCAGTACTTC
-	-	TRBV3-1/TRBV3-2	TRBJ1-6	CASSQVSGNSPLHF	TGTGCCAGCAGCCAAGTATCAGGAAATTCACCCCTCCACTTT
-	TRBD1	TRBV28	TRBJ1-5	CASRGTGLEQPQHF	TGTGCCAGCAGGGGGACAGGATTGGAACAGCCCCAGCATTTT
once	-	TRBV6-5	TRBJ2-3	CASKQSGTADTQYF	TGTGCCAGCAAGCAGAGCGGTACGGCAGATACGCAGTATTTT
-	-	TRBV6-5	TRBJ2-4	CASSPRTKNIQYF	TGTGCCAGCAGTCCCCGTACCAAAAACATTCAGTACTTC
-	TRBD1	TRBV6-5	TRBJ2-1	CASNTNQGVGEQFF	TGTGCCAGCAATACCAATCAGGGGGTGGGTGAGCAGTTCTTC
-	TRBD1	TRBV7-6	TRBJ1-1	CASSLLTGVNTEAFF	TGTGCCAGCAGCTTACTGACAGGGGTGAACACTGAAGCTTTCTTT
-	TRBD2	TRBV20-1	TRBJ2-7	CSASPRGTSGGYEQYF	TGCAGTGCTAGTCCCAGGGGAACTAGCGGGGGCTACGAGCAGTACTTC
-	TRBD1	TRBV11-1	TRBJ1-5	CASSRRQGTGNQPQHF	TGTGCCAGCAGCCGGCGACAGGGGACGGGCAATCAGCCCCAGCATTTT
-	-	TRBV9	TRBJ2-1	CASSVAPDSYNEQFF	TGTGCCAGCAGCGTAGCACCAGACAGCTACAATGAGCAGTTCTTC
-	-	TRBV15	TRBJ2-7	CATSRTETGSSYEQYF	TGTGCCACCAGCAGAACTGAGACAGGCAGCTCCTACGAGCAGTACTTC
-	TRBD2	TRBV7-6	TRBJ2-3	CASSFGSLGGRLGPRQYF	TGTGCCAGCAGCTTCGGTAGTTTGGGAGGGCGGTTGGGACCTCGGCAGTATTTT
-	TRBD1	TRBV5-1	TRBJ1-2	CASSLGTGGQDGYTF	TGCGCCAGCAGCTTGGGGACAGGGGGCCAGGATGGCTACACCTTC
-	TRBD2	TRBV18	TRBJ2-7	CASSPTSGGSYEQYF	TGTGCCAGCTCACCCACTAGCGGGGGCTCCTACGAGCAGTACTTC
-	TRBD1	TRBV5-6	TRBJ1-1	CASSRRTGSNTEAFF	TGTGCCAGCAGCCGGAGGACAGGGTCGAACACTGAAGCTTTCTTT
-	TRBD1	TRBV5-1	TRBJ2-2	CASSQTTGSNTGELFF	TGCGCCAGCAGCCAGACGACAGGGTCGAACACCGGGGAGCTGTTTTTT
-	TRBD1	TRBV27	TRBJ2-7	CASSLLPGTGVRGEQYF	TGTGCCAGCAGTCTTCTCCCCGGGACAGGTGTGAGGGGAGAGCAGTACTTC
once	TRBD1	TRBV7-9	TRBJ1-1	CASSLGRDRSPVGEAFF	TGTGCCAGCAGCTTAGGACGGGACAGGTCACCCGTCGGTGAAGCTTTCTTT
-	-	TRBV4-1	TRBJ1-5	CASSQEATGFSNQPQHF	TGCGCCAGCAGCCAAGAGGCCACAGGATTTAGCAATCAGCCCCAGCATTTT
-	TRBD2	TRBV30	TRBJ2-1	CAWTWTSGNEQFF	TGTGCCTGGACCTGGACTAGCGGCAATGAGCAGTTCTTC
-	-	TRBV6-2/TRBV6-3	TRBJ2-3	CASSSRGATSTDTQYF	TGTGCCAGCAGTTCCCGTGGGGCAACTAGCACAGATACGCAGTATTTT
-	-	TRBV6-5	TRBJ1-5	CASTPISGAGQPQHF	TGTGCCAGCACTCCAATTTCAGGGGCCGGGCAGCCCCAGCATTTT
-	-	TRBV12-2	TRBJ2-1	CASRREQLSGRDEQFF	TGTGCAAGTCGTCGAGAACAGCTTAGCGGGAGAGATGAGCAGTTCTTC
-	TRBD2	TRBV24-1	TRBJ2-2	CATSESTSGRFGELFF	TGTGCCACCAGTGAATCCACTAGCGGGAGATTCGGGGAGCTGTTTTTT
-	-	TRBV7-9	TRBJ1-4	CASSPGQKLNEKLFF	TGTGCCAGCAGCCCCGGACAGAAACTTAATGAAAAACTGTTTTTT
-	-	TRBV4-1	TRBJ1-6	CASSQGSSYNSPLHF	TGCGCCAGCAGCCAGGGGAGCTCCTATAATTCACCCCTCCACTTT
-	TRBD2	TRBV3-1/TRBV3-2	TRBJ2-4	CASSQLAGGAAKNIQYF	TGTGCCAGCAGCCAACTAGCGGGGGGGGCGGCCAAAAACATTCAGTACTTC
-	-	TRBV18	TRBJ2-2	CASSSAGDGELFF	TGTGCCAGCTCATCGGCTGGAGATGGGGAGCTGTTTTTT
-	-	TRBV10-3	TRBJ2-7	CAIASAGSTYEQYF	TGTGCCATAGCTTCGGCGGGTTCAACCTACGAGCAGTACTTC
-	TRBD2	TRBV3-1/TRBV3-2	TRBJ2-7	CASSNLAGGNEQYF	TGTGCCAGCAGCAATCTAGCGGGAGGCAACGAGCAGTACTTC
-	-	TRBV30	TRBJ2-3	CASDYQLDTQYF	TGTGCCTCCGACTATCAACTAGATACGCAGTATTTT
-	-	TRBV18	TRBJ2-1	CASSPPGAPYNEQFF	TGTGCCAGCTCACCTCCGGGAGCTCCCTACAATGAGCAGTTCTTC
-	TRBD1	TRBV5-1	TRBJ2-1	CASSGLLTGVDEQFF	TGCGCCAGCAGCGGGCTTTTGACAGGGGTTGATGAGCAGTTCTTC
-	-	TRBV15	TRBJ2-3	CATSVTASGGTDTQYF	TGTGCCACCAGCGTAACAGCCAGCGGTGGCACAGATACGCAGTATTTT
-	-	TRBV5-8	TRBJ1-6	CASSQQSPLHF	TGTGCCAGCAGCCAACAGTCCCCCCTCCACTTT